The 28 T cell receptor beta chains below all came from one sample that was sequenced in a study of response to subunit inactivated influenza vaccine listed by TCRdb under 2018. Library method: RT-PCR. The run used an Illumina HiSeq 2500. Starting from the raw public reads, TCRdb applied fastp trimming at Q25, assembled clones with MiXCR and retained in-frame beta chains. Each CDR3 protein gets just one entry, which takes the most common genes and DNA from the rows behind it. The sample table shows around 710,000 distinct CDR3 sequences, and around 13% are seen once. 6% to 8% of the sample is in the top ten clones. This specimen consisted of PBMCs from blood, obtained 14 days before vaccination. The receptors derive from a middle-aged man who received an inactivated influenza vaccine. Donor details come from another sample of the same person, matched by shared clones.

This clonotype was seen more than once but under ten times. This chain connects TRBV6-4 to TRBJ2-1; no clear D. Germline V gene data show CDR1 as MRHNA and CDR2 as SNTAGT. V gave up 6 bases and J gave up 10 bases, with 16 bases separating them. The CDR3 contains 13 residues. The CDR3 region is CASSASPGGEQFF. DNA of the CDR3: TGTGCCAGCAGCGCCTCCCCGGGTGGCGAGCAGTTCTTC.

This clonotype was counted only a few times. This chain joins TRBV20-1 and TRBJ2-1, with D tentatively TRBD1 or TRBD2 (5 bases each). Trimming stripped 3 bases from V and 0 bases from J, with 15 bases between. The CDR3 runs 16 residues. Germline V gene data show CDR1 as DFQATT and CDR2 as SNEGSKA (reference sequence). For the CDR3, the DNA is TGCAGTGCTAGGGGTTCCGGGACCTACTCCTACAATGAGCAGTTCTTC. This translates into CSARGSGTYSYNEQFF.

In its sample, this clonotype was seen many times. This rearrangement joins TRBV12-3 or TRBV12-4 to TRBJ2-7; D might be TRBD1 (5 bases). The CDR3 consists of 15 residues. Trimming left V 5 bases short and J 3 bases short, with 17 bases between. CDR3 residues: CASSPTEPTGYEQYF. CDR3 nucleotides: TGTGCCAGCAGTCCGACAGAGCCGACGGGCTACGAGCAGTACTTC.

This clonotype appeared a few times. V usage is TRBV20-1 and J usage is TRBJ2-7, with TRBD2 identical over 11 bases. CDR1 is DFQATT and CDR2 is SNEGSKA in the germline V gene (reference sequence). This CDR3 spans 16 amino acids. After removal of 0 bases from V and 6 bases from J, the junction contained 10 bases not matched to a gene. Here the CDR3 reads CSARDLTLAGGGEQYF. In DNA form, the CDR3 reads TGCAGTGCTAGAGACCTTACGCTAGCGGGGGGAGGCGAGCAGTACTTC.

This clonotype appeared a few times. This chain links TRBV28 with TRBJ2-1; 8 bases line up with TRBD2. Per germline, CDR1 MDHEN and CDR2 SYDVKM. V dropped 6 bases and J dropped 4; count of bases not matched to a gene: 8. The CDR3 sequence is 15 residues long. The CDR3 region has the DNA TGTGCCAGCAGGAGAGCGGGAGTAAAGTACAATGAGCAGTTCTTC. Protein product: CASRRAGVKYNEQFF. The whole variable domain, filled in from reference TRBV28 and TRBJ2-1, reads DVKVTQSSRYLVKRTGEKVFLECVQDMDHENMFWYRQDPGLGLRLIYFSYDVKMKEKGDIPEGYSVSREKKERFSLILESASTNQTSMYLCASRRAGVKYNEQFFGPGTRLTVL.

This clonotype was seen only a few times. The genes are TRBV29-1 and TRBJ2-5, with 12 bases lining up with TRBD2. Per germline, CDR1 SQVTM and CDR2 ANQGSEA. Trimming took 7 bases from V and 6 from J; bases not matched to a gene: 12. This CDR3 has 15 amino acids. The CDR3, as DNA: TGCAGCGGCAGACTAGCGGGAGCAATAGGAAAGACCCAGTACTTC. Amino acid sequence: CSGRLAGAIGKTQYF.

The CDR3 reads CASQEQGPSDTQYF. As DNA, the CDR3 is TGTGCCAGCCAAGAACAGGGGCCGTCAGATACGCAGTATTTT. The J gene is TRBJ2-3, the V gene TRBV13; TRBD1 agrees at 7 bases. V gave up 8 bases and J gave up 4 bases; unmatched junction bases: 9. Germline V CDR1 and CDR2: PRHDT, FYEKMQ (reference sequence). CDR3 length: 14 residues. Filled out from reference TRBV13 and TRBJ2-3, the complete variable domain reads AAGVIQSPRHLIKEKRETATLKCYPIPRHDTVYWYQQGPGQDPQFLISFYEKMQSDKGSIPDRFSAQQFSDYHSELNMSSLELGDSALYFCASQEQGPSDTQYFGPGTRLTVL.

In this sample, this clonotype turned up a few times. The chain recombines TRBV4-1 with TRBJ2-6; D uncertain. The germline gives CDR1 MGHRA, CDR2 YSYEKL. V gave up 0 bases and J gave up 0 bases, with 21 bases separating them. The CDR3 sequence is 21 residues long. CDR3 protein: CASSQEGPGVRTVSGANVLTF. CDR3 bases: TGCGCCAGCAGCCAAGAAGGTCCTGGGGTGAGAACTGTCTCTGGGGCCAACGTCCTGACTTTC.

This clonotype showed up just a few times. This chain joins TRBV15 and TRBJ1-1; TRBD1 might be the D (6 bases). This CDR3 is 16 amino acids long. Trimming shortened V by 1 base and J by 4 bases, and 16 bases separated the two germline ends. Per germline, CDR1 LNHNV and CDR2 YYDKDF (reference sequence). CDR3 loop: CATSRGLGGQGTEAFF. The CDR3 bases are TGTGCCACCAGCAGAGGATTGGGGGGCCAAGGCACTGAAGCTTTCTTT.

The rearrangement joins TRBV20-1 to TRBJ2-5; D gene uncertain. The V end lost 3 bases, the J end lost 2 bases, and 10 bases lay between the germline ends. CDR1 DFQATT and CDR2 SNEGSKA come from the germline V gene (reference sequence). There are 13 residues in the CDR3. Written as DNA, the CDR3 is TGCAGTGCTAGGAAGGATTGGCAAGAGACCCAGTACTTC. It translates to CSARKDWQETQYF.

The table lists this clonotype with a few counts. The chain employs TRBV20-1 and TRBJ2-1, with no clear D. V was shortened by 2 bases and J by 8 bases, with 10 bases between the two germline ends. The CDR3 is 12 residues long. Germline V gene lookup returns CDR1 DFQATT and CDR2 SNEGSKA (reference sequence). This chain's CDR3 is CSARKPVHEQFF. DNA for the CDR3: TGCAGTGCTAGAAAACCGGTCCATGAGCAGTTCTTC.

The gene calls are TRBV7-9 and TRBJ2-7; D is tentatively TRBD1 or TRBD2 (5 bases each). The V end was cut by 1 base, the J end by 6 bases, with 13 bases between. The CDR3 loop spans 14 amino acids. The germline V gene has CDR1 SEHNR and CDR2 FQNEAQ (reference sequence). CDR3 in DNA: TGTGCCAGCAGCTTAGGGGGCGGGTCTCGCGAGCAGTACTTC. This sequence encodes CASSLGGGSREQYF.

This clonotype showed up many times. The chain is built from TRBV6-1 and TRBJ2-4; 16 positions match TRBD2. Germline CDR1 is MNHNS and CDR2 is SASEGT. The CDR3 runs to 17 residues. The junction had 7 bases not matched to a gene; V was cut back by 6 bases and J by 5 bases. CDR3 DNA sequence: TGTGCCAGCAGCTCCGGGACTAGCGGGGGGGCCCAAAACATTCAGTACTTC. Protein product: CASSSGTSGGAQNIQYF.

This clonotype was observed a handful of times. V is TRBV9 and J is TRBJ2-1; TRBD2 matches at 12 bases. V gave up 5 bases and J gave up 7 bases; unmatched junction bases: 10. The CDR3 is 16 amino acids. From germline, CDR1 is SGDLS and CDR2 YYNGEE. The CDR3 here is CASSPTGTSGRNEQFF. The CDR3 DNA reads TGTGCCAGCAGTCCAACCGGGACTAGCGGGCGGAATGAGCAGTTCTTC. Variable domain in full (rest from reference TRBV9 and TRBJ2-1): DSGVTQTPKHLITATGQRVTLRCSPRSGDLSVYWYQQSLDQGLQFLIQYYNGEERAKGNILERFSAQQFPDLHSELNLSSLELGDSALYFCASSPTGTSGRNEQFFGPGTRLTVL.

This clonotype was detected many times. This chain joins TRBV27 and TRBJ1-1; D is uncertain. Germline-derived CDR1 and CDR2 are MNHEY and SMNVEV (reference sequence). The V gene lost 6 bases and the J gene lost 0 bases, with 8 bases spanning the gap. The CDR3 runs to 13 residues. The CDR3 nucleotides read TGTGCCAGCAGATTGACACTGAACACTGAAGCTTTCTTT. Translated: CASRLTLNTEAFF.

This clonotype was counted between two and nine times. The genes are TRBV12-3 or TRBV12-4 and TRBJ1-1; 10 bases are shared with TRBD1. This CDR3 is 20 amino acids long. V was clipped by 5 bases and J by 0 bases; unmatched bases: 18. CDR3 loop: CASSRAGQGVSYAMNTEAFF. In nucleotides, the CDR3 is TGTGCCAGCAGTCGCGCAGGACAGGGGGTCTCCTATGCCATGAACACTGAAGCTTTCTTT.

The chain has TRBV28 and TRBJ2-3, with a possible D match to TRBD2 (5 bases). Germline CDR1 reads MDHEN; CDR2 reads SYDVKM. This CDR3 spans 17 amino acids. The ends were cut back, 5 bases at V and 0 bases at J, with 18 bases in the middle. CDR3 loop: CASSPASRGTSTDTQYF. The CDR3 bases are TGTGCCAGCAGTCCAGCCTCACGGGGTACTAGCACAGATACGCAGTATTTT.

This clonotype was observed many times. The V call is TRBV28, the J call TRBJ2-7; D tentatively reads TRBD1 or TRBD2 (5 bases each). Per the germline V gene, CDR1 is MDHEN and CDR2 is SYDVKM. CDR3 length: 11 residues. Trimming took 5 bases from V and 7 from J, leaving 9 bases between them. The CDR3 reads CASSPGTEQYF. CDR3 nucleotide sequence: TGTGCCAGCAGTCCCGGGACGGAGCAGTACTTC.

There are a few counts of this clonotype. The V and J genes are TRBV6-2 or TRBV6-3 and TRBJ2-1; 8 bases fit TRBD1. CDR1 and CDR2 from the germline V gene are MNHEY and SVGEGT. After removal of 4 bases from V and 7 bases from J, the junction contained 12 bases not matched to a gene. The CDR3 loop spans 16 amino acids. The DNA of the CDR3 is TGTGCCAGCAGTTTACGGCGGACAGGGTTGAGGAATGAGCAGTTCTTC. This sequence encodes CASSLRRTGLRNEQFF.

Only a few counts were recorded for this clonotype. The J gene is TRBJ2-1, the V gene TRBV11-2; D uncertain. The CDR3 is 14 amino acids. The germline V gene has CDR1 SGHAT and CDR2 FQNNGV. V lost 3 bases and J lost 3, with 9 bases in between. In DNA form, the CDR3 reads TGTGCCAGCAGCTTGATCTTTGGCTACAATGAGCAGTTCTTC. Protein: CASSLIFGYNEQFF.

This clonotype was seen a handful of times. The chain carries TRBV12-3 or TRBV12-4 and TRBJ2-5; no firm D call. V was cut by 4 bases and J by 4 bases, with 10 bases left in between. The CDR3 has 13 residues. Here the CDR3 reads CASSWVEGETQYF. In DNA, the CDR3 is TGTGCCAGCAGTTGGGTGGAAGGAGAGACCCAGTACTTC.

This clonotype was observed a few times. The chain links TRBV6-2 or TRBV6-3 to TRBJ1-2; D ambiguous. In germline, CDR1 is MNHEY, CDR2 SVGEGT. This CDR3 region has 13 residues. Trimming pared 2 bases from V and 8 bases from J, leaving 12 bases between. This chain's CDR3 is CASSYGYVGGYTF. As DNA, the CDR3 is TGTGCCAGCAGTTACGGGTACGTCGGAGGCTACACCTTC.

The chain links TRBV10-3 to TRBJ2-6; TRBD1 is a possible D gene (5 bases). Germline CDR1 and CDR2: ENHRY and SYGVKD. With 4 bases removed from V and 2 bases from J, the gap between germline ends came to 9 bases. This CDR3 comprises 15 residues. The CDR3 region is CAISVRVAGANVLTF. As DNA, the CDR3 is TGTGCCATCAGTGTCAGGGTTGCTGGGGCCAACGTCCTGACTTTC.

This clonotype was recorded many times. The J gene is TRBJ2-5, the V gene TRBV6-6; D is ambiguous. Trimming pared 5 bases from V and 3 bases from J, leaving 4 bases between. This CDR3 has 11 amino acids. Looked up from germline, CDR1 is MNHNY and CDR2 is SVGAGI (reference sequence). For the CDR3, the DNA is TGTGCCAGCAGTACCAAAGAGACCCAGTACTTC. Its translation is CASSTKETQYF.

The chain joins TRBV20-1 to TRBJ2-5; D is possibly TRBD1 or TRBD2 (5 bases each). The CDR3 has 13 amino acids. Germline V gene lookup returns CDR1 DFQATT and CDR2 SNEGSKA (reference sequence). The V and J ends lost 1 base and 7 bases respectively, with 13 bases between them. CDR3 DNA: TGCAGTGCTAGAGGGCGCGATGGGGGGACCCAGTACTTC. The encoded protein is CSARGRDGGTQYF.

This clonotype showed up just once. The rearrangement joins TRBV10-3 to TRBJ2-7; 7 bases fit TRBD1. V lost 8 bases to trimming and J lost 1 base; unmatched junction nucleotides: 8. Per the germline V gene, CDR1 is ENHRY and CDR2 is SYGVKD. This CDR3 contains 14 residues. DNA of the CDR3: TGTGCCATCGGATGGGGACAGACATCCTACGAGCAGTACTTC. Its translation is CAIGWGQTSYEQYF.

This rearrangement joins TRBV6-5 to TRBJ2-1, with a tentative D call TRBD1 (6 bases). Trimming took 0 bases from V and 12 from J, leaving 12 bases between them. The CDR3 runs 13 residues. Germline V gene sequence: CDR1 MNHEY, CDR2 SVGAGI. The CDR3 bases are TGTGCCAGCAGTTACTCGTTAACAGGGATGCAGTTCTTC. Its translation is CASSYSLTGMQFF.

The chain combines TRBV24-1 with TRBJ2-7; D perhaps matches TRBD1 (6 bases). Germline CDR1 and CDR2: KGHDR and SFDVKD. This CDR3 has 12 amino acids. The V end was cut by 1 base, the J end by 12 bases, with 12 bases between. The CDR3 is CATSDFGTPRYF. The DNA of the CDR3 is TGTGCCACCAGTGATTTTGGGACACCCAGGTACTTC.